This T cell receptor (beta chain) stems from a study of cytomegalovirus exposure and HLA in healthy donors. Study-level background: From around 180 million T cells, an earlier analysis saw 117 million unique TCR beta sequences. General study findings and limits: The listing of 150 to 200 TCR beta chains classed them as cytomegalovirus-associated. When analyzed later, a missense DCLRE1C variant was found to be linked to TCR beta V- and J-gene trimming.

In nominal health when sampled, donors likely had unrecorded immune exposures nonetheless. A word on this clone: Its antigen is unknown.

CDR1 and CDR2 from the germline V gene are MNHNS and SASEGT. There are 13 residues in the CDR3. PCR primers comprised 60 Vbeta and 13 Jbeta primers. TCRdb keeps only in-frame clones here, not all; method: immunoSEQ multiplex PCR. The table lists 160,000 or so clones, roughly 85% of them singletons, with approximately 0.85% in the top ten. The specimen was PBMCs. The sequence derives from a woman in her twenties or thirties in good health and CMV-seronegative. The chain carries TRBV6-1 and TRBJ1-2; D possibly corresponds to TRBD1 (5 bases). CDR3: CASGNWGSRGYTF. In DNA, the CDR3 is TGTGCTTCGGGTAATTGGGGCTCTAGGGGCTACACCTTC.